This paragraph covers one T cell receptor beta chain sequence. No cognate antigen has been identified for it. A single base separates this from a much larger clone, so it may be a read error. TCRbeta CDR3 regions were amplified from genomic DNA by means of the immunoSEQ Assay, a bias-controlled multiplex PCR. On the authors' methods: Within the assay, amplification of reference gene primers was used to estimate how many nucleated cells each sample contained. To quantify the absolute abundance of each unique TCRbeta CDR3 rearrangement, sequence reads were collapsed and filtered. For each sample, productive Simpson clonality was calculated as the square root of Simpson's diversity index across productive rearrangements. TCRdb retrieved this table from immuneACCESS and kept in-frame rearrangements only. Not all clones are present; in checked studies, unresolved V genes account for under half, and no reason is known for the remainder. That table supplies the V and J calls and clone size; D and trimming were determined from the DNA. This sample holds more than 200,000 clones; roughly 86% were observed only once. The ten most abundant clones make up roughly 10% of the sample.

This record belongs to a study of blood T cell repertoires in COVID-19 (dated by TCRdb to 2019 to 2021). As for the study more broadly: Samples from collaborators originated in the United States, Italy and Spain and spanned both the acute and convalescent phases of COVID-19. The prospective study material was composed of cDNA or gDNA derived from T cells, B-cell-depleted T cells, or PBMCs. The dataset comprised deeply sampled blood TCRbeta repertoires from subjects exposed to, actively infected with, or recovered from COVID-19. The repertoires were made available in a free public database intended to serve as a resource for research on the immune response to SARS-CoV-2. Samples came from the ongoing ImmuneRACE study (first 160 participants) plus 1,254 subjects from 6 global collaborators. Sample metadata almost always included a de-identified subject ID, COVID-19 status, age in years and sex. Where available, HLA class I and class II types were obtained from metadata supplied by the sample provider rather than from assay-based typing. Here is what the overall study found, with its caveats: The amount of clinical and demographic metadata varied by source and participant and was provided uncurated.

One collaborating source in Seattle enrolled patients while the patients were actively infected and followed the patients over time throughout the course of disease. The collaborating institutions used their own protocols to collect whole blood in K2EDTA tubes. Collaborator samples were shipped for TCRbeta analysis as frozen whole blood, isolated PBMCs, or DNA extracted from either sample type. The germline V gene gives CDR1 as SGHTA and CDR2 as FQGTGA. V and J lose 3 bases and 3 bases, and a span of 5 bases separates them. The CDR3 has 12 amino acids, counting the end cysteine and phenylalanine. The DNA shown is the 36-base CDR3, in frame from base 1.

The sequence joins TRBV7-3 to TRBJ1-2, with the D gene too uncertain to name. The sequence derives from a woman aged 50 to 65 with COVID-19, enrolled during active disease. The specimen sequenced was peripheral blood. The CDR3 has the sequence CASSFGDYGYTF. The DNA sequence is TGTGCCAGCAGCTTCGGGGACTATGGCTACACCTTC.